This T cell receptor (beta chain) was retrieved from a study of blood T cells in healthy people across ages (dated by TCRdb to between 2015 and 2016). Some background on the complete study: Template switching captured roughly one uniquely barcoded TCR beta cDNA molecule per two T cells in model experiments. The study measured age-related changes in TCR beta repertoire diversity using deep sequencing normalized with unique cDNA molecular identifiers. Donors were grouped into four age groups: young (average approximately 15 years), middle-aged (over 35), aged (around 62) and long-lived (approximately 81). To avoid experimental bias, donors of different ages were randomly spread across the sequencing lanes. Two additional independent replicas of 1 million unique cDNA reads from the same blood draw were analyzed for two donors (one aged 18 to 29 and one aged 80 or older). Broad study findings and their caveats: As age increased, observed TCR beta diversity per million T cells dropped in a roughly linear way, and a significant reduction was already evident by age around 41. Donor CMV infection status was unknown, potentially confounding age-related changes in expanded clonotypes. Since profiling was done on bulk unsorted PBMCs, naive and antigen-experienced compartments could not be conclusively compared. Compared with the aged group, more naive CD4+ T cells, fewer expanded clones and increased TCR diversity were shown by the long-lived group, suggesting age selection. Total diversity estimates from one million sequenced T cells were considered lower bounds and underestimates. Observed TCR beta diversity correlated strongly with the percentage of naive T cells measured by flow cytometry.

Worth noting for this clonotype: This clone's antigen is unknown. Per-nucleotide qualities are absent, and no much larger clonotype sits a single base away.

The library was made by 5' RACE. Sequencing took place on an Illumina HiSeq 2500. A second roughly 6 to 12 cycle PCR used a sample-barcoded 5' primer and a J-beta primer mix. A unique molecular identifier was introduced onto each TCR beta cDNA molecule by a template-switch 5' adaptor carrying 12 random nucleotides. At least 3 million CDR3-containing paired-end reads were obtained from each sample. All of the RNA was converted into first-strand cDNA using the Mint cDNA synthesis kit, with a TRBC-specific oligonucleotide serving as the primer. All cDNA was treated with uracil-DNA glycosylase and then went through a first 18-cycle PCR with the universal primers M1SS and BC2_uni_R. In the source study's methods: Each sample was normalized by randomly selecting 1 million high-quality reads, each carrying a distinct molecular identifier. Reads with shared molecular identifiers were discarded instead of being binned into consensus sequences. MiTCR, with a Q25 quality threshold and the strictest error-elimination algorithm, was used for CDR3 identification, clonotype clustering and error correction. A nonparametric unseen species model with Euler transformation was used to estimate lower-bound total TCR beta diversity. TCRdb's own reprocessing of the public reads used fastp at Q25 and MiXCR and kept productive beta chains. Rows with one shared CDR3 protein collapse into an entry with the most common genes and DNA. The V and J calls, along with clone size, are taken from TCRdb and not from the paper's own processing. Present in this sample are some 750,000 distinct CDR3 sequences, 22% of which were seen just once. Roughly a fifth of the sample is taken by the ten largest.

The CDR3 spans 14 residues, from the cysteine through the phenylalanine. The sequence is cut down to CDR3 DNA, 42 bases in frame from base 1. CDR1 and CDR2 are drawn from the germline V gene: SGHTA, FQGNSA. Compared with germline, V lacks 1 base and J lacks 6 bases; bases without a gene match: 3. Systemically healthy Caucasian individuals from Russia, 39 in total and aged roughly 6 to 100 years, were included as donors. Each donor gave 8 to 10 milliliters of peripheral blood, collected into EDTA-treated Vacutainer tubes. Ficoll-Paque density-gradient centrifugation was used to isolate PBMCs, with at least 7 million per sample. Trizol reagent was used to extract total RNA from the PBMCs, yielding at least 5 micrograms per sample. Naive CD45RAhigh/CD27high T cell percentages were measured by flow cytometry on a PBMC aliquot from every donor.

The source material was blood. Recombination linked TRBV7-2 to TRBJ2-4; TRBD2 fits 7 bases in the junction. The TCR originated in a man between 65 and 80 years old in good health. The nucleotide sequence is TGTGCCAGCAGCTTAGGTCCTAGCGGAAACATTCAGTACTTC. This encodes CASSLGPSGNIQYF.